This record looks at one TCR beta chain sequence and its context. What it recognizes is unknown. This sample is part of a study of long-term antiretroviral therapy in people with HIV. Study findings and constraints: The clones with expansion before ART were dominant in the repertoire at all time points. Post-ART diversity increased but stayed below transplant donor controls. It was observed that HIV repertoires exhibited narrower CDR3 length ranges than controls.

The run of the v3.0 immunoSEQ assay was at survey level. The protocol was immunoSEQ multiplex PCR, while the TCRdb copy is restricted to in-frame clones and leaves out a portion. The sample holds 25,000 to 30,000 clones, about 95% seen once. Trimming removed 0 bases from V and 12 bases from J; junction bases left unmatched: 10. The CDR3 length is 15 residues. Looked up from germline, CDR1 is KGHSH and CDR2 is LQKENI. Specimen: unsorted PBMCs, collected 5.3 years after starting antiretroviral therapy. The receptor was isolated from a man between 25 and 39 years old with HIV. This chain joins TRBV18 and TRBJ1-4; 7 nucleotides align to TRBD1. CDR3 sequence: CASSPPRQGRMELFF. The CDR3 DNA reads as TGTGCCAGCTCACCACCCAGACAGGGTCGAATGGAACTGTTTTTT.